Sequencing of this TCR beta chain was carried out in a study of T cell repertoires in cytomegalovirus infection. TCRdb used MiXCR to reprocess the reads, holding one entry per CDR3 protein. The sample gives over 150,000 distinct CDR3 sequences, about 18% of which show up once; around 27% is in the top ten. The CDR3 has 15 amino acids. Germline V CDR1 and CDR2: SGHKS, YYEKEE (reference sequence). V lost 4 bases, J lost 6 bases, and 18 bases lay in between. The V gene is TRBV5-5, the J gene TRBJ2-3; the D gene is possibly TRBD2 (5 bases). Sequenced material: CD8+ T cells from PBMCs. This TCR derives from a human donor in good health (CMV status not recorded). Some clones in this sample may be carry-over from other donors' samples. CDR3 DNA sequence: TGTGCCAGCAGCAAATCCCCGGGGAAGGGCGATACGCAGTATTTT. This gives the protein CASSKSPGKGDTQYF.